The 7 T cell receptor beta chains reported below all come from one sample, sequenced in a study of shared clonotypes between healthy human individuals. Assay: immunoSEQ multiplex PCR; the TCRdb copy retains only in-frame clones and omits some. The sample shows about 2.4 million clones, about 92% of them seen only once. The specimen was naive CD4+ T cells sorted from blood. Subset defined: CD45RA+ positively selected. These receptors all stem from a man between 18 and 35 years old in good health.

The V call is TRBV9, the J call TRBJ2-3, with a possible D match to TRBD2 (6 bases). The CDR3 sequence is 16 residues long. Per the germline V gene, CDR1 is SGDLS and CDR2 is YYNGEE. V lost 4 bases and J 0 bases, leaving 15 bases between the germline ends. The CDR3 region has the DNA TGTGCCAGCAGCCCTCCGGGCAGCGGGAGCACAGATACGCAGTATTTT. Residues: CASSPPGSGSTDTQYF. Using reference TRBV9 and TRBJ2-3 for the parts outside the CDR3, the full variable domain is DSGVTQTPKHLITATGQRVTLRCSPRSGDLSVYWYQQSLDQGLQFLIQYYNGEERAKGNILERFSAQQFPDLHSELNLSSLELGDSALYFCASSPPGSGSTDTQYFGPGTRLTVL.

The rearrangement links TRBV11-3 to TRBJ2-5; the D gene is possibly TRBD2 (5 bases). The CDR3 has 15 residues. Germline V gene lookup returns CDR1 SGHNT and CDR2 YENEEA. With 1 base removed from V and 1 base from J, the gap between germline ends came to 10 bases. The CDR3 loop is CASSLGADPQETQYF. The CDR3, as DNA: TGTGCCAGCAGCTTAGGAGCGGATCCCCAAGAGACCCAGTACTTC.

The chain combines TRBV7-9 with TRBJ2-5; possibly TRBD2 for D (6 bases). Trimming cost V 5 bases and J 5 bases, with 27 bases left between them. The CDR3 is 18 amino acids. Looked up from germline, CDR1 is SEHNR and CDR2 is FQNEAQ (reference sequence). CDR3 DNA sequence: TGTGCCAGCAGCCTCCACCTTCTAGCGATTTCCTTAGGGGAGACCCAGTACTTC. Translated, it gives CASSLHLLAISLGETQYF.

Worth noting for this clone: Relative to the germline gene, one junction end is altered; a read error may explain this. V is TRBV18 and J is TRBJ2-5, with 13 bases aligning to TRBD2. CDR1 is KGHSH and CDR2 is LQKENI in the germline V gene. The CDR3 spans 15 residues. Written as DNA, the CDR3 is TGTGCCAGCTCCCCACTAGCGGGGGGGCGAGAGACCCAGTACTTC. It specifies CASSPLAGGRETQYF. Based on the CDR3 plus reference TRBV18 and TRBJ2-5, the full variable domain is NAGVMQNPRHLVRRRGQEARLRCSPMKGHSHVYWYRQLPEEGLKFMVYLQKENIIDESGMPKERFSAEFPKEGPSILRIQQVVRGDSAAYFCASSPLAGGRETQYFGPGTRLLVL.

A single count supports this clone. Other DNA sequences in this sample translate to the same CDR3. The CDR3 loop reads CASSLGLGTDTQYF. The CDR3 DNA reads as TGTGCCAGCAGCTTAGGACTGGGCACAGATACGCAGTATTTT. The genes are TRBV11-2 and TRBJ2-3; no definite D call. The CDR3 has 14 amino acids. The germline CDR1 and CDR2 sequences are SGHAT and FQNNGV. V was shortened by 1 base and J by 1 base, with 6 bases between the two germline ends.

The chain is built from TRBV28 and TRBJ1-3; perhaps TRBD1 as D (5 bases). V lost 6 bases, J lost 2 bases, and 11 bases lay in between. The CDR3 totals 14 residues. The germline gives CDR1 MDHEN, CDR2 SYDVKM. DNA of the CDR3: TGTGCCAGCAGAAGGGGCTCTACTGGAAACACCATATATTTT. Translated: CASRRGSTGNTIYF.

This sequence joins TRBV12-5 and TRBJ1-6, with 8 positions matching TRBD1. CDR3 size: 13 residues. V was clipped by 7 bases and J by 8 bases; unmatched bases: 4. The germline CDR1 and CDR2 sequences are LGHNT and FRNRAP. The CDR3 sequence is CASVGQGYSPLHF. CDR3 nucleotide sequence: TGTGCTAGTGTCGGACAGGGATATTCACCCCTCCACTTT.